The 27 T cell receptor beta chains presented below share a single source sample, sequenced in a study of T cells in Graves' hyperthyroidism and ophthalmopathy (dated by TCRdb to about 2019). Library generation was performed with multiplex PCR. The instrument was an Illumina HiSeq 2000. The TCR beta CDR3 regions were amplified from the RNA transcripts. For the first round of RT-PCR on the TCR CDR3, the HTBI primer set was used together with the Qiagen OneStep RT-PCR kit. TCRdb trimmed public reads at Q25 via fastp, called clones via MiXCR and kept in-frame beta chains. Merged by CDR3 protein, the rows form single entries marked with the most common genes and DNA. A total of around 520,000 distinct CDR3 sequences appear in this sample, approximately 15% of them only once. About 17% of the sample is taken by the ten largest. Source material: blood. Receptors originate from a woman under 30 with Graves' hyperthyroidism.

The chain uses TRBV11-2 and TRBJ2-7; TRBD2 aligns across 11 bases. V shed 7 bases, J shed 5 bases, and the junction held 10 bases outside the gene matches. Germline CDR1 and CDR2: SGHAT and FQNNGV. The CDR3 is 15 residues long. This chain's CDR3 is CASNPRLAGSDEQYF. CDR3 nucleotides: TGTGCCAGCAACCCACGACTAGCGGGAAGTGACGAGCAGTACTTC.

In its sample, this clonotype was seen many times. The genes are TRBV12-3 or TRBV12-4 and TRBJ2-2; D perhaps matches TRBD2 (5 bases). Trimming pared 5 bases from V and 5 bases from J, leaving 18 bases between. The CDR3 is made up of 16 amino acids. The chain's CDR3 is CASSPLTVRDTGELFF. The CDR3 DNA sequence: TGTGCCAGCAGTCCACTGACCGTACGGGATACCGGGGAGCTGTTTTTT.

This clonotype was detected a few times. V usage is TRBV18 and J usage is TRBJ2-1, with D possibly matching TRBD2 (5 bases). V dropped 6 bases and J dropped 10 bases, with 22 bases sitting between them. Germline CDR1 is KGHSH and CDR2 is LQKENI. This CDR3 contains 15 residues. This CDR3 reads CASSPADGDYGEQFF. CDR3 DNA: TGTGCCAGCTCCCCTGCCGACGGAGACTATGGCGAGCAGTTCTTC.

As DNA, the CDR3 is TGCAGTGCTAGAGAGACGTATGGCTACACCTTC. This codes for CSARETYGYTF. The chain is built from TRBV20-1 and TRBJ1-2; no clear D. The ends were cut back, 0 bases at V and 5 bases at J, with 4 bases in the middle. The CDR3 contains 11 residues. Looked up from germline, CDR1 is DFQATT and CDR2 is SNEGSKA (reference sequence).

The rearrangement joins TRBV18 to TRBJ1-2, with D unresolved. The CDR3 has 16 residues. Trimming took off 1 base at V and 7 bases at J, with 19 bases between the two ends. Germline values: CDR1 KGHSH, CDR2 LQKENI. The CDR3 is CASSPQTVQPLSGYTF. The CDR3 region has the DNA TGTGCCAGCTCACCACAGACTGTCCAGCCACTAAGTGGCTACACCTTC.

CDR3 loop: CASSLGRVVEQYV. The DNA of the CDR3 is TGTGCCAGCAGCCTGGGGAGGGTCGTCGAGCAGTACGTC. This chain joins TRBV6-1 and TRBJ2-7; 7 bases are shared with TRBD2. CDR3 size: 13 residues. In germline, CDR1 is MNHNS, CDR2 SASEGT. The trim removed 6 bases at V and 6 bases at J, leaving 8 bases unmatched.

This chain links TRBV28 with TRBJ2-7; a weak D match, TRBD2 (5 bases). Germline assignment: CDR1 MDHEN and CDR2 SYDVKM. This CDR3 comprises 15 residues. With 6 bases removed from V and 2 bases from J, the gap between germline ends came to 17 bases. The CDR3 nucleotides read TGTGCCAGCAGCCCTAGTGCGGGTTCTCCCTACGAGCAGTACTTC. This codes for CASSPSAGSPYEQYF.

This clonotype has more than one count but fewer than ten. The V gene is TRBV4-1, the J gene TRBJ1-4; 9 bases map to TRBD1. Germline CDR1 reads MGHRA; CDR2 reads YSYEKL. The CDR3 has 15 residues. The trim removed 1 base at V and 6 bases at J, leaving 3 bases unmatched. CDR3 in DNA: TGCGCCAGCAGCCAAGGACAGGGGGGTGATGAAAAACTGTTTTTT. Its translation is CASSQGQGGDEKLFF.

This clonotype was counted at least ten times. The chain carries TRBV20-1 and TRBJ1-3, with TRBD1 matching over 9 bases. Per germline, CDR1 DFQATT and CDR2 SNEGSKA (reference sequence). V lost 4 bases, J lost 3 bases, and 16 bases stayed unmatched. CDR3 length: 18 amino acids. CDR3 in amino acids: CSATTTNPGQGVGNTIYF. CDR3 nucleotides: TGCAGTGCTACCACTACGAATCCGGGACAGGGCGTTGGAAACACCATATATTTT.

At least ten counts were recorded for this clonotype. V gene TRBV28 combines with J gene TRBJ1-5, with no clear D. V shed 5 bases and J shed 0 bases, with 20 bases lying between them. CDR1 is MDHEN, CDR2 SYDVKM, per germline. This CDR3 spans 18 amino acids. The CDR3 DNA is TGTGCCAGCAGTCCGCGGACTGGCGGATCCTATAGCAATCAGCCCCAGCATTTT. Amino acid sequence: CASSPRTGGSYSNQPQHF. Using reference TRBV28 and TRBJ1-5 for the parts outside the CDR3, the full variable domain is DVKVTQSSRYLVKRTGEKVFLECVQDMDHENMFWYRQDPGLGLRLIYFSYDVKMKEKGDIPEGYSVSREKKERFSLILESASTNQTSMYLCASSPRTGGSYSNQPQHFGDGTRLSIL.

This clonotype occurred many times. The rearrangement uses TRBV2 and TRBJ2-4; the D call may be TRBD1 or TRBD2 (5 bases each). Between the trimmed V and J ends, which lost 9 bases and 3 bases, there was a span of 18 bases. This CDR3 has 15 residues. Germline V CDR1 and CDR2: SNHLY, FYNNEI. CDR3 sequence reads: CASRGIGVVKNIQYF. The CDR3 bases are TGTGCCAGTCGGGGCATCGGGGTTGTCAAAAACATTCAGTACTTC.

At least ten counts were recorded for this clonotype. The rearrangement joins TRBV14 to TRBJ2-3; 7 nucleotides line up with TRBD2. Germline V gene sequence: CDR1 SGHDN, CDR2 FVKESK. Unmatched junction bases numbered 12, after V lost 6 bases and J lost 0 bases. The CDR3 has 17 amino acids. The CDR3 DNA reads TGTGCCAGCAGTCGTAGAGCGGGACTTACTAGCACAGATACGCAGTATTTT. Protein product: CASSRRAGLTSTDTQYF.

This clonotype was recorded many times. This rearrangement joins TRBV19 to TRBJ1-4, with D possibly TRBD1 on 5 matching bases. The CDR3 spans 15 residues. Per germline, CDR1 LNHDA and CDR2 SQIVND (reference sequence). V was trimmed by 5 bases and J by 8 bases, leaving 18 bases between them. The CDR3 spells CASSPRGTHSEKLFF. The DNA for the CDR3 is TGTGCCAGTAGTCCTCGAGGGACCCATTCGGAAAAACTGTTTTTT.

CDR3 protein: CATRGQGQVETQYF. The CDR3 DNA sequence: TGTGCCACCAGGGGACAGGGGCAGGTAGAGACCCAGTACTTC. The chain employs TRBV24-1 and TRBJ2-5; 10 nucleotides align to TRBD1. Germline V gene lookup returns CDR1 KGHDR and CDR2 SFDVKD. This CDR3 region has 14 residues. V was pared by 7 bases and J by 4 bases, with 5 bases of the junction left unmatched.

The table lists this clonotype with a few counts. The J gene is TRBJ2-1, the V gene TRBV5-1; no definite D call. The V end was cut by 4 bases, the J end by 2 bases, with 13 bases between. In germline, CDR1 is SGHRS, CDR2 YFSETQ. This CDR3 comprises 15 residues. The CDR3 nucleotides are TGCGCCAGCAGCCGAAAGGAAGGGCCCTACAATGAGCAGTTCTTC. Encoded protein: CASSRKEGPYNEQFF.

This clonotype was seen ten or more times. The CDR3: CASSPGNEQFF. The CDR3 DNA follows: TGTGCCAGCAGTCCCGGGAATGAGCAGTTCTTC. This chain joins TRBV27 and TRBJ2-1; D is uncertain. This CDR3 is built from 11 residues. Germline V lookup: CDR1 MNHEY, CDR2 SMNVEV (reference sequence). V dropped 5 bases and J dropped 7 bases, with 6 bases sitting between them.

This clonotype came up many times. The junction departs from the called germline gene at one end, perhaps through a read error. CDR3 coding DNA: TGTGCCAGCAGAGAAGGGGACAGGGCGAACTACGAGCAGTACTTC. This sequence encodes CASREGDRANYEQYF. The V and J genes are TRBV2 and TRBJ2-7; 9 positions match TRBD1. The length of the CDR3 is 15 residues. CDR1 SNHLY and CDR2 FYNNEI come from the germline V gene.

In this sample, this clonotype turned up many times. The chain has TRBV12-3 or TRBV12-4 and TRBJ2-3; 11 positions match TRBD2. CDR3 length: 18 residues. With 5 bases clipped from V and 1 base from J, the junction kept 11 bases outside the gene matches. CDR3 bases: TGTGCCAGCAGTCCATTAGCGGGAGGGCCGAGAGGCACAGATACGCAGTATTTT. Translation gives CASSPLAGGPRGTDTQYF.

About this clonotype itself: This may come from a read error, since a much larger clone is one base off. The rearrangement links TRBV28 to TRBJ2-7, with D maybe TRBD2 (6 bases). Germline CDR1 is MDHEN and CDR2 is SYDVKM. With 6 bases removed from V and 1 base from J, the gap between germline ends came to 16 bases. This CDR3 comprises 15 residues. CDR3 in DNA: TGTGCCAGCAGACTTCCGGGACGGGGGTCCTACGAGCAGTACTTC. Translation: CASRLPGRGSYEQYF.

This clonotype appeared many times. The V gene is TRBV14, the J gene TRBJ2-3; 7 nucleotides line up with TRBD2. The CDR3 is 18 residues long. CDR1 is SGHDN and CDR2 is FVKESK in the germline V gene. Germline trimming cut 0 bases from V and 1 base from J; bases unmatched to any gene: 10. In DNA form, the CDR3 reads TGTGCCAGCAGCCAAGAGACCCGGGCTAGCGGTCGCACAGATACGCAGTATTTT. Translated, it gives CASSQETRASGRTDTQYF.

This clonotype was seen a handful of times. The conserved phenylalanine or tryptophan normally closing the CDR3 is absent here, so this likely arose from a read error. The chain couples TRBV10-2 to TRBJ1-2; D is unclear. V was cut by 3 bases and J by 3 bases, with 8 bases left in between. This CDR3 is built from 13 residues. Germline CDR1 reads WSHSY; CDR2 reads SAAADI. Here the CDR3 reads CASSEGRYYGYTS. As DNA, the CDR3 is TGCGCCAGCAGTGAAGGTCGGTACTATGGCTACACCTCC.

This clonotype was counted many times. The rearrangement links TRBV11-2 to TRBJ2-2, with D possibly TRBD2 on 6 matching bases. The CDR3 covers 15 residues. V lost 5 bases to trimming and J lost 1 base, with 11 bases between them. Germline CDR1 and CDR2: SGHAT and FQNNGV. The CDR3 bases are TGTGCCAGCAGCCTGGGGGGAGGGAACACCGGGGAGCTGTTTTTT. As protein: CASSLGGGNTGELFF. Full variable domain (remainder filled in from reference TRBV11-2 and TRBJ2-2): EAGVAQSPRYKIIEKRQSVAFWCNPISGHATLYWYQQILGQGPKLLIQFQNNGVVDDSQLPKDRFSAERLKGVDSTLKIQPAKLEDSAVYLCASSLGGGNTGELFFGEGSRLTVL.

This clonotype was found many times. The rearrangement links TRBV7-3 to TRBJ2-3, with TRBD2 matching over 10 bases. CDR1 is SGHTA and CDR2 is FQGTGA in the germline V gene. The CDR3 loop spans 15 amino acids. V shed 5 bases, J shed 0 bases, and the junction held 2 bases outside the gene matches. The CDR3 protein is CASSVGLASTDTQYF. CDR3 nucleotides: TGTGCCAGCAGCGTGGGACTAGCGAGCACAGATACGCAGTATTTT.

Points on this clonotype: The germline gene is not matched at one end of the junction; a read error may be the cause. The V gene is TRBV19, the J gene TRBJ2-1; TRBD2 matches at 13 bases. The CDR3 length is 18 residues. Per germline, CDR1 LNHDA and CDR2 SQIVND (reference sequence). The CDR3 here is CASSQISLGLAGADEQSF. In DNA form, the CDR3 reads TGTGCCAGTAGCCAAATCTCCTTAGGACTAGCGGGAGCGGATGAGCAGTCCTTC.

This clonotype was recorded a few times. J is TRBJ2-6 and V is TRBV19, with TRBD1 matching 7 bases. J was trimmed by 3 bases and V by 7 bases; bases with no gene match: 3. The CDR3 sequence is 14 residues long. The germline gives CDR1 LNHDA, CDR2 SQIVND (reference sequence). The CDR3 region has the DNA TGTGCCAGTAAGGGGGCGGTTGGGGCCAACGTCCTGACTTTC. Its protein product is CASKGAVGANVLTF.

CDR3 amino acids: CASRGLAGFGDNEQFF. CDR3 nucleotide sequence: TGTGCCAGCAGAGGACTAGCGGGATTCGGGGACAATGAGCAGTTCTTC. The genes are TRBV6-1 and TRBJ2-1; 12 bases fit TRBD2. J gave up 5 bases and V 6 bases, and 8 bases lay outside the gene matches. The CDR3 runs 16 residues. Germline values: CDR1 MNHNS, CDR2 SASEGT.

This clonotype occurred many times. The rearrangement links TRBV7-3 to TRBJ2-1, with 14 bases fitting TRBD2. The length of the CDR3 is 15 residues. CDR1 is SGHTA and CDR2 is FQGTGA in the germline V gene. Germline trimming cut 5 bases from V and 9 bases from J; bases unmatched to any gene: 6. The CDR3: CASSQTSGRAGEQFF. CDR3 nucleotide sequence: TGTGCCAGCAGCCAGACTAGCGGGAGGGCCGGTGAGCAGTTCTTC.